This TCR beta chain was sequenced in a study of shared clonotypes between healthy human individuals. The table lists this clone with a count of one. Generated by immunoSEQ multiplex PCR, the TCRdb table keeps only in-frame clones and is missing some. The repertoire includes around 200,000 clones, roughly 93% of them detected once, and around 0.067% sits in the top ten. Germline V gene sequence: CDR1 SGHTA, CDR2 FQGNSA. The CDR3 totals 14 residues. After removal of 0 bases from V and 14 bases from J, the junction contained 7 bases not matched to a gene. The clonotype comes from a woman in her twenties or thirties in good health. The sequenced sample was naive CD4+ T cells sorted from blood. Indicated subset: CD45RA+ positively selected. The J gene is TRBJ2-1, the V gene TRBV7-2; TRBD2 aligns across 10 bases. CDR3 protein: CASSLAPSGSSEFF. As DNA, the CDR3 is TGTGCCAGCAGCTTAGCGCCTAGCGGGAGTTCAGAGTTCTTC.